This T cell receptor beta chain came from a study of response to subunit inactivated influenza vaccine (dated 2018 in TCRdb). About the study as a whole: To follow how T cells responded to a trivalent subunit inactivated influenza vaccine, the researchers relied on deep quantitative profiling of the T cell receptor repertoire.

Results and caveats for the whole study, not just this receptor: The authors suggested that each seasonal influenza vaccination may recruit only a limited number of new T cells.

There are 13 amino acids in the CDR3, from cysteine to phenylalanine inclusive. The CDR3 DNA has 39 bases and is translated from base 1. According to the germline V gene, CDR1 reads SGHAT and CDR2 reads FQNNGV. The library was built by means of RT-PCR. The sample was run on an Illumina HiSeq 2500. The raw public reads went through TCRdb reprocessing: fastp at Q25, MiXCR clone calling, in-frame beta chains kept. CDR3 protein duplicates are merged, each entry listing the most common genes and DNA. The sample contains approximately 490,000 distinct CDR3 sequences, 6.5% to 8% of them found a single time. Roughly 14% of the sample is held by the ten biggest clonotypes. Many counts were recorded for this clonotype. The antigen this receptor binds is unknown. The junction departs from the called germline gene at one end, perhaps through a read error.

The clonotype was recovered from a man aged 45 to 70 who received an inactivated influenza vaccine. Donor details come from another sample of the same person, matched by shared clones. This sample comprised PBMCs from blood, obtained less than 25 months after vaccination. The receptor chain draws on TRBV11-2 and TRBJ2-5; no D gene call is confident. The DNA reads TGTGCCAGCAGGTTAGGCAACCAAGAGACCCAGTACTTC. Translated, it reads CASRLGNQETQYF.